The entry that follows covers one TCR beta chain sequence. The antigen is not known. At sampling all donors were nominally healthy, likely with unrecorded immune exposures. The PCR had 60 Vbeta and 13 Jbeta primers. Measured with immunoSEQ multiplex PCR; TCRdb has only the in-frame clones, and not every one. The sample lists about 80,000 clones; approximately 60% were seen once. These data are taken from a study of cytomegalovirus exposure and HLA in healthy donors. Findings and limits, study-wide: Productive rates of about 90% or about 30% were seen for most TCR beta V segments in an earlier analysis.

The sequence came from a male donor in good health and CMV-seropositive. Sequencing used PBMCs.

The chain's CDR3 is CASGLSLNGDTQYF. CDR3 coding DNA: TGTGCTAGTGGTTTGTCTCTAAATGGAGATACGCAGTATTTT. V gene TRBV12-5 combines with J gene TRBJ2-3, with unresolved D. V lost 2 bases to trimming and J lost 5 bases, with 11 bases between them. Germline lookup yields CDR1 LGHNT and CDR2 FRNRAP. The CDR3 sequence is 14 residues long.